These 10 T cell receptor beta chains share one sample of origin, sequenced in a study of T cells in Graves' hyperthyroidism and ophthalmopathy. TCR beta CDR3 region amplification was performed from RNA transcripts. HTBI primers were used for first-round RT-PCR of the TCR CDR3. Using its own MiXCR run on the multiplex PCR reads, TCRdb lists one record per CDR3 protein. In the table there are a few hundred thousand distinct CDR3 sequences, around 16% of which are singletons. The sequenced sample was blood. The origin of the receptors is a woman aged 25-40 years with Graves' hyperthyroidism.

This clonotype came up a few times. The chain has TRBV9 and TRBJ2-1; 12 bases match TRBD2. The CDR3 sequence is 17 residues long. Germline lookup yields CDR1 SGDLS and CDR2 YYNGEE. V lost 3 bases and J lost 0; bases outside the gene matches: 4. The CDR3 loop is CASSDGTSGFSYNEQFF. CDR3 sequence (DNA): TGTGCCAGCAGCGACGGGACTAGCGGGTTCTCCTACAATGAGCAGTTCTTC.

This clonotype came up many times. The rearrangement links TRBV6-5 to TRBJ1-6; maybe TRBD1 (6 bases). Germline CDR1 and CDR2: MNHEY and SVGAGI. Trimming removed 2 bases at V and 8 bases at J, with 10 bases between. The CDR3 sequence is 14 residues long. The CDR3 sequence: CASSYDRRDSPLHF. Written as DNA, the CDR3 is TGTGCCAGCAGTTACGACAGGAGAGATTCACCCCTCCACTTT.

This clonotype has at least ten counts. This chain joins TRBV20-1 and TRBJ2-7; D gene unclear. V dropped 6 bases and J dropped 1 base, with 10 bases sitting between them. This CDR3 contains 12 residues. The germline V gene encodes CDR1 DFQATT and CDR2 SNEGSKA (reference sequence). The CDR3 coding sequence is TGCAGTGCCCCGGACCGATCCTACGAGCAGTACTTC. Amino acid sequence: CSAPDRSYEQYF.

This clonotype was recorded many times. The V and J genes are TRBV7-2 and TRBJ2-1, with 10 bases fitting TRBD2. The V gene end was trimmed by 5 bases and the J gene end by 2 bases; junction bases not matched to a gene: 24. Per the germline V gene, CDR1 is SGHTA and CDR2 is FQGNSA. This CDR3 contains 22 residues. The CDR3 spells CASSATSRAGGARVRPYNEQFF. CDR3 coding DNA: TGTGCCAGCAGCGCTACCTCTAGAGCGGGAGGGGCAAGGGTACGTCCCTACAATGAGCAGTTCTTC.

V usage is TRBV6-1 and J usage is TRBJ2-3; TRBD2 matches at 7 bases. Germline loops: CDR1 MNHNS, CDR2 SASEGT. Trimming took 6 bases from V and 0 from J; bases not matched to a gene: 9. This CDR3 region has 16 residues. CDR3: CASSLLADFSTDTQYF. The CDR3 DNA sequence: TGTGCCAGCAGCCTTCTAGCGGATTTTAGCACAGATACGCAGTATTTT.

A few counts support this clonotype. The CDR3 region has the DNA TGCAGTGCCGATAGCGGGAGGGCCGATGAGCAGTTCTTC. It codes for CSADSGRADEQFF. The chain employs TRBV20-1 and TRBJ2-1; TRBD2 matches 11 bases. The CDR3 runs to 13 residues. V lost 6 bases and J lost 8; bases outside the gene matches: 6. The germline V gene encodes CDR1 DFQATT and CDR2 SNEGSKA (reference sequence).

The table lists this clonotype with a few counts. This chain uses TRBV3-1 with TRBJ2-4, with 8 bases that match TRBD2. V trimming: 0 bases; J trimming: 9 bases; junction bases outside the gene matches: 7. The germline V gene encodes CDR1 LGHDT and CDR2 YNNKEL (reference sequence). The CDR3 length is 15 residues. CDR3 region: CASSQDFGSGSIQYF. CDR3 bases: TGTGCCAGCAGCCAAGATTTCGGGAGCGGGAGCATTCAGTACTTC. The full variable domain, rest sourced from reference TRBV3-1 and TRBJ2-4, is DTAVSQTPKYLVTQMGNDKSIKCEQNLGHDTMYWYKQDSKKFLKIMFSYNNKELIINETVPNRFSPKSPDKAHLNLHINSLELGDSAVYFCASSQDFGSGSIQYFGAGTRLSVL.

In this sample, this clonotype turned up many times. This chain links TRBV6-2 or TRBV6-3 with TRBJ1-1, with D unresolved. V was cut by 2 bases and J by 5 bases, with 6 bases left in between. Germline V gene sequence: CDR1 MNHEY, CDR2 SVGEGT. CDR3 length equals 12 residues. This CDR3 is CASSYGETEAFF. CDR3 bases: TGTGCCAGCAGTTACGGGGAGACTGAAGCTTTCTTT.

This clonotype was seen at least ten times. J is TRBJ2-1 and V is TRBV28; the match to TRBD1 covers 9 bases. There are 16 residues in the CDR3. Germline V gene lookup returns CDR1 MDHEN and CDR2 SYDVKM. The V segment lost 7 bases and the J segment 4 bases; nucleotides outside the gene matches: 11. CDR3 region: CASIESGTGTYNEQFF. The CDR3 DNA reads TGTGCCAGCATCGAATCCGGGACAGGGACATACAATGAGCAGTTCTTC.

This clonotype occurred many times. The CDR3 here is CSARDRTGQETQYF. The CDR3 coding sequence is TGCAGTGCTAGAGATCGGACGGGCCAAGAGACCCAGTACTTC. The chain couples TRBV20-1 to TRBJ2-5; the D is unclear. V was cut by 0 bases and J by 1 base, with 9 bases left in between. Germline V gene lookup returns CDR1 DFQATT and CDR2 SNEGSKA (reference sequence). This CDR3 region has 14 residues.